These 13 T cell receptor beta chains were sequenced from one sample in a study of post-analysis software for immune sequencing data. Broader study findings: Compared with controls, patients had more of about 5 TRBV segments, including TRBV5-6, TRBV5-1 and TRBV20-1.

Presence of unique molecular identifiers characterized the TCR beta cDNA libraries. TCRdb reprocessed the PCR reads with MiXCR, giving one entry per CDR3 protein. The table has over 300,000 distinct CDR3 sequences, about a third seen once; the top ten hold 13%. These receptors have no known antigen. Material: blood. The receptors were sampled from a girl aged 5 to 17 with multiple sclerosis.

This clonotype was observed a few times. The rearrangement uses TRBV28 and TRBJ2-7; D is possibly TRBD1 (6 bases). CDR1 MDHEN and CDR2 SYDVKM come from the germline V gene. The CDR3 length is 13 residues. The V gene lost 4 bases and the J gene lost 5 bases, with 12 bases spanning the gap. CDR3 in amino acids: CASSSGQPDEQYF. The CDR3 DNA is TGTGCCAGCAGTTCAGGACAGCCGGACGAGCAGTACTTC.

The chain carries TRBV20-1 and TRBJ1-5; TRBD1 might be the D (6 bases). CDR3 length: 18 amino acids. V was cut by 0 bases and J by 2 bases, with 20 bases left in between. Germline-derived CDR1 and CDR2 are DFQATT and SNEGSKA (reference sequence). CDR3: CSARDGGPRGEGNQPQHF. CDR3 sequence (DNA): TGCAGTGCTAGAGATGGTGGCCCCAGGGGAGAAGGCAATCAGCCCCAGCATTTT.

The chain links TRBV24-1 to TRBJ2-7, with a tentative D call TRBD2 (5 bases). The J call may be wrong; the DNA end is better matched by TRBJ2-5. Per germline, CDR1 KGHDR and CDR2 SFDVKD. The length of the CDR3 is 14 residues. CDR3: CATSDSDWAETQYF. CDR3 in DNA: TGTGCCACCAGTGACTCGGACTGGGCAGAGACCCAGTACTTC.

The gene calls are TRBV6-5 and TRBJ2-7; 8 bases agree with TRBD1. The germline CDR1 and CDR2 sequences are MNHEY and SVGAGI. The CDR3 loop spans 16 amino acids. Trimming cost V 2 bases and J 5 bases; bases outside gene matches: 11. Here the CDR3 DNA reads TGTGCCAGCAGTTACGCCGGGACAGGTCTCTTCCACGAGCAGTACTTC. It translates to CASSYAGTGLFHEQYF.

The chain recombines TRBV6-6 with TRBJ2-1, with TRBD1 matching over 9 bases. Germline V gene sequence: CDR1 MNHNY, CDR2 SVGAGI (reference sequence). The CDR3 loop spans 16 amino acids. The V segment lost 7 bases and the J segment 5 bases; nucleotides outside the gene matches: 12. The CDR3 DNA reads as TGTGCCAGCATCCCAATGGACAGGGGAATGGACAATGAGCAGTTCTTC. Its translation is CASIPMDRGMDNEQFF.

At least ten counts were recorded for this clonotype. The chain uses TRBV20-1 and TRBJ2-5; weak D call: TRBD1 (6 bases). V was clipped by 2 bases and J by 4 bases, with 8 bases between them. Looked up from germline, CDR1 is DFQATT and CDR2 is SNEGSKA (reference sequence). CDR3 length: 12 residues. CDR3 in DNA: TGCAGTGCTAGAAAAGGGGGAGAGACCCAGTACTTC. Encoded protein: CSARKGGETQYF.

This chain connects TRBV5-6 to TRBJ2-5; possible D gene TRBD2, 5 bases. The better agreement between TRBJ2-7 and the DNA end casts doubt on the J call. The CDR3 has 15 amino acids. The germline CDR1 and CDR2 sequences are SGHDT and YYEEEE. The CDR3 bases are TGTGCCAGCAGCTTGGAACGGGAATGGCCTTACGAGCAGTACTTC. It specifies CASSLEREWPYEQYF.

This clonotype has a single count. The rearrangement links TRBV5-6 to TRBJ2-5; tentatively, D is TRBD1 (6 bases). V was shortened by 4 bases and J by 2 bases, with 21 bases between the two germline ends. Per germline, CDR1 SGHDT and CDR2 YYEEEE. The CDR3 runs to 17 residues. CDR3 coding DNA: TGTGCCAGCAGCCCAAAGGCGGTCAGGGGCCGACAAGAGACCCAGTACTTC. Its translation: CASSPKAVRGRQETQYF.

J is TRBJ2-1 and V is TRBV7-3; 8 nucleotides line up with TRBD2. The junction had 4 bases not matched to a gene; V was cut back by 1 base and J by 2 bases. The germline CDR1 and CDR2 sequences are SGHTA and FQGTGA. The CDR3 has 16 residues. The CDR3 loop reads CASSLMGGGTYNEQFF. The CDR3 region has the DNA TGTGCCAGCAGCTTAATGGGCGGGGGGACCTACAATGAGCAGTTCTTC. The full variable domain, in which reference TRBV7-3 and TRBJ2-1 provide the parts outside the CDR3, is GAGVSQTPSNKVTEKGKYVELRCDPISGHTALYWYRQSLGQGPEFLIYFQGTGAADDSGLPNDRFFAVRPEGSVSTLKIQRTERGDSAVYLCASSLMGGGTYNEQFFGPGTRLTVL.

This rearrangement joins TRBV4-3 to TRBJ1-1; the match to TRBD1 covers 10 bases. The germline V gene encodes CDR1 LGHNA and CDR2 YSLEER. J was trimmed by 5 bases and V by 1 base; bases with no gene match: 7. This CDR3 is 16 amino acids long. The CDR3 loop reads CASSQGSDRGQTEAFF. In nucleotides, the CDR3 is TGCGCCAGCAGCCAAGGATCAGACAGGGGGCAAACTGAAGCTTTCTTT.

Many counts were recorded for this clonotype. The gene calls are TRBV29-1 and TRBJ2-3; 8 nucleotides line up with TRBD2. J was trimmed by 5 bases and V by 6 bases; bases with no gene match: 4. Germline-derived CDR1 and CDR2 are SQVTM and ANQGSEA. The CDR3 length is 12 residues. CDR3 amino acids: CSVGGARDTQYF. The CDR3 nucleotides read TGCAGCGTCGGGGGGGCCAGAGATACGCAGTATTTT.

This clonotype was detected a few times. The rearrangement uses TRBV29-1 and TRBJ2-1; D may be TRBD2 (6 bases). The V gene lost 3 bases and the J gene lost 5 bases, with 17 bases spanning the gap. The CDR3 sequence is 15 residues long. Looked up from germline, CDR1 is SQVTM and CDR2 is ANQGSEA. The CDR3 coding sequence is TGCAGCGTTGAGGTAGCAGGGTCTAGCGACAATGAGCAGTTCTTC. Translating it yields CSVEVAGSSDNEQFF.

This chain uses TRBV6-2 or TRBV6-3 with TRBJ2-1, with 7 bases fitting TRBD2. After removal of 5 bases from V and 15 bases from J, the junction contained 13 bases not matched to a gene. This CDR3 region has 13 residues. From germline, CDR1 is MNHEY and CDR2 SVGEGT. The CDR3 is CASSRRGRWSLFF. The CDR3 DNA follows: TGTGCCAGCAGTAGGCGGGGGAGATGGAGTCTGTTCTTC.